The clone carrying this TCR beta chain showed up just a few times. These data are taken from a study of T cell repertoires in ileal Crohn's disease. Trimming took off 0 bases at V and 2 bases at J, with 11 bases between the two ends. Germline CDR1 is MNHEY and CDR2 is SMNVEV (reference sequence). This CDR3 comprises 15 residues. TCRdb's copy holds only in-frame clones and misses some; the assay was immunoSEQ multiplex PCR. The sample has about 3,900 clones, approximately 68% seen once. The chain carries TRBV27 and TRBJ2-7, with a weak D call TRBD1 (6 bases). The sample comprised ileal tissue. The sequence was obtained from an adult with Crohn's disease. The CDR3 region is CASSLSSGVAYEQYF. In nucleotides, the CDR3 is TGTGCCAGCAGTTTATCGTCAGGGGTAGCCTACGAGCAGTACTTC.